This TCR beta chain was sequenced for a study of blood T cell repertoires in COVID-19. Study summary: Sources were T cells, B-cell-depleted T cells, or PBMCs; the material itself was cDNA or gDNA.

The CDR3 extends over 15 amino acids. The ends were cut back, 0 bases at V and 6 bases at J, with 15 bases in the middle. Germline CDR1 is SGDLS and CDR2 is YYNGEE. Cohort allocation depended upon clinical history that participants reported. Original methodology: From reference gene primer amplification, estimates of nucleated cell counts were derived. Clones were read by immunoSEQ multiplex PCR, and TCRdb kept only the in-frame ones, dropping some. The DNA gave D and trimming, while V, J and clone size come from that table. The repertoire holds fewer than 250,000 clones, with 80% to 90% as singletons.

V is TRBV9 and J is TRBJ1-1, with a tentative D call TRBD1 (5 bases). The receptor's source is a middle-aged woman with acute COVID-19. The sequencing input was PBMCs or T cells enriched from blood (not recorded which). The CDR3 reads CASSVDGGWGSEAFF. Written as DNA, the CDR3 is TGTGCCAGCAGCGTAGACGGGGGTTGGGGCTCTGAAGCTTTCTTT.